The 19 T cell receptor beta chains below were found in one sample sequenced in a study of blood T cell repertoires in COVID-19. Produced via immunoSEQ multiplex PCR; TCRdb's table is partial and in-frame only. The sample carries around 300,000 clones, 87% recorded once. Sequencing was carried out using PBMCs or T cells enriched from blood (not recorded which). These receptors came from a woman aged 35 to 49 who had recovered from COVID-19.

The chain carries TRBV6-5 and TRBJ1-1; D may be TRBD1 (6 bases). This CDR3 contains 14 residues. The ends were cut back, 6 bases at V and 2 bases at J, with 13 bases in the middle. Germline assignment: CDR1 MNHEY and CDR2 SVGAGI. The CDR3 is CASRQGQLNTEAFF. Here the CDR3 DNA reads TGTGCCAGCAGACAGGGACAACTTAACACTGAAGCTTTCTTT.

The rearrangement joins TRBV7-2 to TRBJ1-6; tentative D call: TRBD1 (5 bases). In germline, CDR1 is SGHTA, CDR2 FQGNSA. The length of the CDR3 is 15 residues. Deletions cut 1 base from V and 7 bases from J, with 11 bases between. This CDR3 is CASSLGGAGNSPLHF. CDR3 nucleotides: TGTGCCAGCAGCTTAGGGGGCGCGGGGAATTCACCCCTCCACTTT. The full variable domain, with the rest looked up from reference TRBV7-2 and TRBJ1-6, is GAGVSQSPSNKVTEKGKDVELRCDPISGHTALYWYRQSLGQGLEFLIYFQGNSAPDKSGLPSDRFSAERTGGSVSTLTIQRTQQEDSAVYLCASSLGGAGNSPLHFGNGTRLTVT.

The V gene is TRBV19, the J gene TRBJ1-1; D possibly corresponds to TRBD1 (6 bases). This CDR3 region has 15 residues. Germline CDR1 reads LNHDA; CDR2 reads SQIVND (reference sequence). Trimming took 2 bases from V and 6 from J, leaving 16 bases between them. DNA for the CDR3: TGTGCCAGTAGTATAATGGGGGCTACGGCTGCTGAAGCTTTCTTT. Translated, it gives CASSIMGATAAEAFF.

CDR3 residues: CASRRQGAGNTEAFF. In DNA, the CDR3 is TGTGCCAGCAGGCGACAGGGGGCGGGGAACACTGAAGCTTTCTTT. This rearrangement joins TRBV6-5 to TRBJ1-1, with TRBD1 identical over 10 bases. This CDR3 is 15 amino acids long. Germline loops: CDR1 MNHEY, CDR2 SVGAGI. V lost 6 bases, J lost 1 base, and 5 bases stayed unmatched.

The V call is TRBV3-1 (or the pseudogene TRBV3-2), the J call TRBJ2-1; 12 bases line up with TRBD2. The V and J ends lost 1 base and 8 bases, in that order; junction bases with no gene match: 12. The V gene's germline CDR1 is LGHDT and CDR2 YNNKEL (reference sequence). CDR3 size: 18 residues. The CDR3 reads CASSQGGRATSGSYEQFF. CDR3 in DNA: TGTGCCAGCAGCCAAGGGGGTAGGGCGACTAGCGGGAGCTATGAGCAGTTCTTC.

The chain carries TRBV28 and TRBJ1-2, with 8 bases lining up with TRBD1. CDR1 and CDR2 (germline): MDHEN, SYDVKM. There are 14 residues in the CDR3. Trimming cost V 6 bases and J 7 bases; bases outside gene matches: 10. In DNA, the CDR3 is TGTGCCAGCAGGAAACCTCAGGGGGCGCGTGGCTACACCTTC. It yields the protein CASRKPQGARGYTF.

The chain combines TRBV7-9 with TRBJ1-2; D uncertain. This CDR3 comprises 15 residues. V gave up 1 base and J gave up 0 bases, with 9 bases separating them. Germline values: CDR1 SEHNR, CDR2 FQNEAQ (reference sequence). The CDR3 loop is CASSLGGATNYGYTF. CDR3 sequence (DNA): TGTGCCAGCAGCTTAGGCGGAGCGACTAACTATGGCTACACCTTC.

V gene TRBV7-8 combines with J gene TRBJ2-1, with TRBD1 matching over 8 bases. This CDR3 spans 19 amino acids. Germline loops: CDR1 SGHVS, CDR2 FQNEAQ. After removal of 5 bases from V and 5 bases from J, the junction contained 20 bases not matched to a gene. CDR3 protein: CASSPRTGRIVLPDNEQFF. CDR3 nucleotide sequence: TGTGCCAGCAGCCCCCGGACAGGGAGGATAGTGCTGCCTGACAATGAGCAGTTCTTC.

The rearrangement uses TRBV7-3 and TRBJ2-7, with D uncertain. The CDR3 covers 14 residues. Germline V gene lookup returns CDR1 SGHTA and CDR2 FQGTGA. Trimming left V 1 base short and J 2 bases short, with 9 bases between. The CDR3 sequence: CASSLMPGAYEQYF. The CDR3 DNA reads TGTGCCAGCAGCTTAATGCCCGGAGCCTACGAGCAGTACTTC.

V is TRBV27 and J is TRBJ1-4, with 8 bases that match TRBD1. Trimming took 4 bases from V and 7 from J; bases not matched to a gene: 2. CDR1 and CDR2 from the germline V gene are MNHEY and SMNVEV (reference sequence). This CDR3 has 13 amino acids. The CDR3 protein is CASSSQGGEKLFF. CDR3 DNA sequence: TGTGCCAGCAGTTCACAGGGGGGTGAAAAACTGTTTTTT.

The J gene is TRBJ2-2, the V gene TRBV28; 8 bases match TRBD1. Looked up from germline, CDR1 is MDHEN and CDR2 is SYDVKM. V lost 10 bases and J lost 6; bases outside the gene matches: 7. This CDR3 contains 13 residues. The chain's CDR3 is CATQTGVAGELFF. DNA for the CDR3: TGTGCCACACAGACAGGGGTGGCCGGGGAGCTGTTTTTT.

With regard to this clone: This same CDR3 is encoded by further DNA sequences in the sample. This chain links TRBV5-1 with TRBJ2-7; 7 bases match TRBD1. The CDR3 is 13 amino acids. With V trimmed by 5 bases and J by 6 bases, 8 bases remained unmatched. Germline values: CDR1 SGHRS, CDR2 YFSETQ. The CDR3 sequence: CASSLQGRGEQYF. The CDR3 region has the DNA TGCGCCAGCAGTTTACAGGGGCGCGGCGAGCAGTACTTC.

This clone was recorded a few times. The gene calls are TRBV19 and TRBJ2-2; D uncertain. The V gene lost 5 bases and the J gene lost 0 bases, with 10 bases spanning the gap. CDR3 size: 15 residues. The germline V gene has CDR1 LNHDA and CDR2 SQIVND (reference sequence). The CDR3 region is CASSVGSSNTGELFF. The CDR3 DNA follows: TGTGCCAGTAGTGTAGGTTCTTCGAACACCGGGGAGCTGTTTTTT.

DNA for the CDR3: TGTGCCAGCAGTGACGGGACAGGGAGCTCTGGGGCCAACGTCCTGACTTTC. Translating gives CASSDGTGSSGANVLTF. The rearrangement uses TRBV2 and TRBJ2-6, with TRBD1 matching 9 bases. The CDR3 covers 17 residues. The ends lost 3 bases at V and 0 bases at J; junction bases unmatched: 3. Looked up from germline, CDR1 is SNHLY and CDR2 is FYNNEI.

The rearrangement links TRBV1 to TRBJ2-7; TRBD2, as called in the table, went unchecked against the DNA. TRBV1 is shown as a pseudogene. This CDR3 is 20 amino acids long. The CDR3, as DNA: TGCACCAGCAGCCGGCCAATTGGGGGGACTAGCGGGAGAGAAATCTACGAGCAGTACTTC. This sequence encodes CTSSRPIGGTSGREIYEQYF.

The chain joins TRBV2 to TRBJ2-1, with TRBD2 matching 9 bases. The germline V gene has CDR1 SNHLY and CDR2 FYNNEI. This CDR3 comprises 15 residues. The V and J ends lost 3 bases and 10 bases, in that order; junction bases with no gene match: 10. The CDR3 spells CASSDGGRASREQFF. CDR3 sequence (DNA): TGTGCCAGCAGTGATGGCGGGAGGGCAAGTCGGGAGCAGTTCTTC.

The J gene is TRBJ2-5, the V gene TRBV7-2; TRBD2 might be the D (5 bases). Germline V lookup: CDR1 SGHTA, CDR2 FQGNSA. The CDR3 loop spans 14 amino acids. V dropped 2 bases and J dropped 3 bases, with 10 bases sitting between them. CDR3: CASSLIGGKETQYF. CDR3 nucleotides: TGTGCCAGCAGCTTAATAGGAGGAAAAGAGACCCAGTACTTC. Supplemented by reference TRBV7-2 and TRBJ2-5, the full variable domain reads GAGVSQSPSNKVTEKGKDVELRCDPISGHTALYWYRQSLGQGLEFLIYFQGNSAPDKSGLPSDRFSAERTGGSVSTLTIQRTQQEDSAVYLCASSLIGGKETQYFGPGTRLLVL.

CDR3 protein: CASSEAAGGNYGYTF. The CDR3 coding sequence is TGTGCCAGCAGTGAAGCTGCAGGAGGGAACTATGGCTACACCTTC. The chain uses TRBV6-1 and TRBJ1-2; no definite D call. Deletions cut 0 bases from V and 2 bases from J, with 10 bases between. CDR3 size: 15 residues. Germline loops: CDR1 MNHNS, CDR2 SASEGT.

The V gene is TRBV5-1, the J gene TRBJ2-1; 13 positions agree with TRBD2. Germline V CDR1 and CDR2: SGHRS, YFSETQ. This CDR3 contains 16 residues. V lost 4 bases, J lost 9 bases, and 10 bases stayed unmatched. This chain's CDR3 is CASSPPGLAGKGEQFF. The CDR3 bases are TGCGCCAGCAGCCCACCGGGACTAGCGGGAAAGGGTGAGCAGTTCTTC. Variable domain in full (rest from reference TRBV5-1 and TRBJ2-1): KAGVTQTPRYLIKTRGQQVTLSCSPISGHRSVSWYQQTPGQGLQFLFEYFSETQRNKGNFPGRFSGRQFSNSRSEMNVSTLELGDSALYLCASSPPGLAGKGEQFFGPGTRLTVL.